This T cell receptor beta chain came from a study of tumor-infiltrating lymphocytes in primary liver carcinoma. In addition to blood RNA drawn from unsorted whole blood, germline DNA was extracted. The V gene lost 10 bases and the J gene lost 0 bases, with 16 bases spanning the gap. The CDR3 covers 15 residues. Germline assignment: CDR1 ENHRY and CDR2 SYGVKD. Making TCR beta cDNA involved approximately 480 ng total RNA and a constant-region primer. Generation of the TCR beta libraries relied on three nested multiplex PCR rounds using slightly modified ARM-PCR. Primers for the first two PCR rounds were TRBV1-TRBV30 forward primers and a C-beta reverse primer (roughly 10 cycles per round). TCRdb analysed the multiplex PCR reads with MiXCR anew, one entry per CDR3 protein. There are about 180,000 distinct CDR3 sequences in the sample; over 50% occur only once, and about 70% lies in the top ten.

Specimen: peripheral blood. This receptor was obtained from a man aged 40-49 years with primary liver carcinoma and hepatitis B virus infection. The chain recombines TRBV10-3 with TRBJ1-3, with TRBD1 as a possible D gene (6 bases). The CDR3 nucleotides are TGTGCCAGCCGACAGGAGGATGGCTCTGGAAACACCATATATTTT. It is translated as CASRQEDGSGNTIYF.